These T cell receptor beta chains were read from a single sample in a study of T cell responses to AZD1222 COVID-19 vaccine. The protocol was immunoSEQ multiplex PCR, while the TCRdb copy is restricted to in-frame clones and leaves out a portion. This table has about 98,000 clones, around 88% appearing once. This specimen consisted of peripheral blood, obtained on day 0 of MenACWY control vaccination. The receptors were gathered from an adult in good health. Both conserved end residues are trimmed from each CDR3.

len	v_gene	j_gene	CDR3aa
11	TRBV2	TRBJ1-2	ASTNTPSYGYT
13	TRBV7-2	TRBJ2-7	ASSLGQGAIYEQY
10	TRBV5-5	TRBJ2-1	ASSPGNQWQF
11	TRBV9	TRBJ2-1	ASSGQPGDEQF
11	TRBV5-4	TRBJ1-2	ASSRQSNYGYT
13	TRBV7-2	TRBJ2-7	ASSLTGGNSYEQY
12	TRBV28	TRBJ1-6	ASSKTGLGSPLH
14	TRBV12-5	TRBJ1-1	ASGLVEQPGDTEAF
15	TRBV3-1/TRBV3-2	TRBJ2-3	ASSQGRGAGRTDTQY
13	TRBV5-6	TRBJ1-1	ASSLNWAGGTEAF
15	TRBV27	TRBJ1-2	ASSFFPLGTGHGGYT
13	TRBV11-1	TRBJ2-2	ASSYDRGQTGELF
16	TRBV7-2	TRBJ1-6	ASSSPRQGAGHNSPLH
13	TRBV3-1/TRBV3-2	TRBJ2-2	ASSQEPGSTGELF
13	TRBV7-2	TRBJ1-2	ASRPLLGPNYGYT
14	TRBV5-1	TRBJ2-1	ASSGTVAGNYNEQF
13	TRBV6-4	TRBJ2-7	ASSDGLAGGPEQY
12	TRBV4-2	TRBJ1-2	ASRHTGLNYGYT
9	TRBV28	TRBJ1-2	ASKADYGYT
14	TRBV28	TRBJ1-1	ASSNPLWTSNTEAF
13	TRBV12-5	TRBJ2-5	ASGLTSGGAETQY
11	TRBV11-3	TRBJ1-1	ASSFGTNTEAF
13	TRBV21-1	TRBJ1-4	ASSKETGTNEKLF
11	TRBV29-1	TRBJ2-7	SVGGGSSYEQY
13	TRBV5-1	TRBJ1-6	ASSPDTLVNSPLH